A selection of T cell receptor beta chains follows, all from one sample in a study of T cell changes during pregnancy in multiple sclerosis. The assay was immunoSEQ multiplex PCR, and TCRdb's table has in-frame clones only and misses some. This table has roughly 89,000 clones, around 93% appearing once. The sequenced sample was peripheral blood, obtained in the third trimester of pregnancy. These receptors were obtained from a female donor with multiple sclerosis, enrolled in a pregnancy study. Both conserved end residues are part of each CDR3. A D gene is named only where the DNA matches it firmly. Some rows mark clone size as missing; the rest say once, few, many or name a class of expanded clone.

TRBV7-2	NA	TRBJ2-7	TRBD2	CASSRTSGNVYEQYF	TGTGCCAGCAGCCGGACTAGCGGAAACGTATACGAGCAGTACTTC
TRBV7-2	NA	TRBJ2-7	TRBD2	CASSLQRGTYEQYF	TGTGCCAGCAGCTTGCAGCGGGGGACCTACGAGCAGTACTTC
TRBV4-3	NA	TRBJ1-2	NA	CASSQWRTTNYGYTF	TGCGCCAGCAGCCAATGGAGGACCACTAACTATGGCTACACCTTC
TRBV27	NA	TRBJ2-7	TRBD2	CASSSWTSGRYEQYF	TGTGCCAGCAGTTCCTGGACTAGCGGGAGGTACGAGCAGTACTTC
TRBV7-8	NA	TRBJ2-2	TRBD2	CASSSGTRNTGELFF	TGTGCCAGCAGCTCCGGGACTAGGAACACCGGGGAGCTGTTTTTT
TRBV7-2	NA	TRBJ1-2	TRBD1	CASSKGQGSNYGYTF	TGTGCCAGCAGCAAAGGACAGGGCTCTAACTATGGCTACACCTTC
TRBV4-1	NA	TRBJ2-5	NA	CASSQDLGGLRETQYF	TGCGCCAGCAGCCAAGATCTGGGGGGATTGAGGGAGACCCAGTACTTC
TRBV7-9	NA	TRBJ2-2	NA	CASSVTSAGELFF	TGTGCCAGCAGCGTAACAAGCGCCGGGGAGCTGTTTTTT
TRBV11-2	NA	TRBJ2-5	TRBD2	CASSLDLSGRGETQYF	TGTGCCAGCAGCTTAGATCTAAGCGGGAGGGGGGAGACCCAGTACTTC
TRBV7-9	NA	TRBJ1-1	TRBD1	CASSLDPGGNTEAFF	TGTGCCAGCAGCTTAGACCCAGGGGGGAACACTGAAGCTTTCTTT
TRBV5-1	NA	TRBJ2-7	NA	CASSLGAGVVPYEQYF	TGCGCCAGCAGCTTGGGGGCCGGGGTTGTTCCCTACGAGCAGTACTTC
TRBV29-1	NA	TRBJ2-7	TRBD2	CSVGPRLAATYEQYF	TGCAGCGTTGGCCCTAGACTAGCGGCTACCTACGAGCAGTACTTC
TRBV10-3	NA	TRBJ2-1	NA	CAISETANNEQFF	TGTGCCATCAGTGAGACAGCAAACAATGAGCAGTTCTTC
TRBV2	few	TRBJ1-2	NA	CASTQEGQFFGYTF	TGTGCCAGCACCCAGGAAGGACAGTTCTTTGGCTACACCTTC
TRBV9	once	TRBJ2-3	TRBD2	CASSPEQRGFTDTQYF	TGTGCCAGCAGCCCCGAGCAGCGGGGGTTCACAGATACGCAGTATTTT
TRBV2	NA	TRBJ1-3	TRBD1	CASDRGISGNTIYF	TGTGCCAGCGACAGGGGGATCTCTGGAAACACCATATATTTT
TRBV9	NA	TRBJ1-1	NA	CASSAGGFNTEAFF	TGTGCCAGCAGCGCCGGGGGATTTAACACTGAAGCTTTCTTT